The 16 T cell receptor beta chains below come from one sample, sequenced in a study of T cells in Graves' hyperthyroidism and ophthalmopathy. TCR beta CDR3 regions were amplified from RNA. With the HTBI primer set, the TCR CDR3 went through a first round of RT-PCR. Each CDR3 protein is one row after TCRdb ran MiXCR on the multiplex PCR reads. The sample yields hundreds of thousands of distinct CDR3 sequences, approximately 17% seen once. Source material: blood. The receptor set was obtained from a woman aged 18-29 years with Graves' ophthalmopathy.

Many counts were recorded for this clonotype. The V call is TRBV20-1, the J call TRBJ1-1, with 8 bases identical to TRBD1. The germline V gene has CDR1 DFQATT and CDR2 SNEGSKA (reference sequence). The J segment lost 1 base and the V segment lost 2 bases, leaving 3 bases of the junction unmatched. This CDR3 has 14 amino acids. The CDR3 here is CSARKTGENTEAFF. For the CDR3, the DNA is TGCAGTGCTAGAAAGACAGGGGAGAACACTGAAGCTTTCTTT.

The chain employs TRBV6-1 and TRBJ2-7; TRBD2 aligns across 10 bases. Germline V gene lookup returns CDR1 MNHNS and CDR2 SASEGT. V lost 8 bases to trimming and J lost 2 bases; unmatched junction nucleotides: 6. CDR3 length equals 14 residues. CDR3 residues: CASGTSGAPYEQYF. The CDR3 DNA reads TGTGCCAGCGGCACTAGCGGGGCCCCCTACGAGCAGTACTTC.

The chain carries TRBV20-1 and TRBJ2-7; weak D call: TRBD1 (6 bases). Germline V lookup: CDR1 DFQATT, CDR2 SNEGSKA (reference sequence). This CDR3 contains 14 residues. Between the trimmed V and J ends, which lost 2 bases and 0 bases, there was a span of 11 bases. CDR3 in DNA: TGCAGTGCTAGACGGACAGCGCTCTCCTACGAGCAGTACTTC. It translates to CSARRTALSYEQYF.

This clonotype has only a few counts. The J gene is TRBJ2-1, the V gene TRBV6-2 or TRBV6-3; the D is unclear. V gave up 2 bases and J gave up 8 bases, with 7 bases separating them. This CDR3 has 12 residues. CDR1 and CDR2 (germline): MNHEY, SVGEGT. The CDR3 sequence is CASSYPRHEQFF. The CDR3, as DNA: TGTGCCAGCAGTTACCCCCGGCATGAGCAGTTCTTC.

The chain carries TRBV28 and TRBJ2-7, with D possibly being TRBD1 or TRBD2 (5 bases each). Germline CDR1 is MDHEN and CDR2 is SYDVKM. The CDR3 extends over 13 amino acids. With 6 bases removed from V and 0 bases from J, the gap between germline ends came to 9 bases. CDR3 loop: CASRKGSSYEQYF. The CDR3 DNA reads TGTGCCAGCAGGAAGGGGAGCTCCTACGAGCAGTACTTC.

The rearrangement joins TRBV10-3 to TRBJ2-1; maybe TRBD2 (6 bases). This CDR3 has 13 residues. The V and J ends lost 4 bases and 5 bases respectively, with 9 bases between them. The V gene's germline CDR1 is ENHRY and CDR2 SYGVKD. In DNA, the CDR3 is TGTGCCATCAGTGGGACTATTGACAATGAGCAGTTCTTC. This sequence encodes CAISGTIDNEQFF.

This clonotype was counted a few times. This chain joins TRBV18 and TRBJ2-6; 8 nucleotides line up with TRBD1. Germline assignment: CDR1 KGHSH and CDR2 LQKENI. The CDR3 totals 17 residues. V lost 5 bases to trimming and J lost 0 bases; unmatched junction nucleotides: 6. The CDR3 bases are TGTGCCAGCTCAAGACAGGGGAAGGCCTCTGGGGCCAACGTCCTGACTTTC. Protein: CASSRQGKASGANVLTF.

This clonotype came up many times. V gene TRBV20-1 combines with J gene TRBJ1-1, with D possibly TRBD1 on 6 matching bases. Per the germline V gene, CDR1 is DFQATT and CDR2 is SNEGSKA (reference sequence). CDR3 length: 14 residues. The germline V and J ends were trimmed by 0 bases and 5 bases, with 13 bases remaining between them. Written as DNA, the CDR3 is TGCAGTGCTAGAGACCGGCGCAGGGGTACTGAAGCTTTCTTT. Its translation: CSARDRRRGTEAFF.

The chain combines TRBV14 with TRBJ1-2; 9 bases line up with TRBD1. Trimming at V came to 4 bases and at J to 4 bases, leaving 7 bases not matched to a gene. Germline V gene lookup returns CDR1 SGHDN and CDR2 FVKESK. The CDR3 sequence is 15 residues long. The CDR3, as DNA: TGTGCCAGCAGCCCCCGGGACAGGGCTGGCTATGGCTACACCTTC. Its translation: CASSPRDRAGYGYTF.

This chain uses TRBV20-1 with TRBJ2-3, with a tentative D call TRBD2 (6 bases). Trimming pared 6 bases from V and 1 base from J, leaving 14 bases between. The CDR3 spans 14 residues. Germline V CDR1 and CDR2: DFQATT, SNEGSKA (reference sequence). CDR3 sequence (DNA): TGCAGTGCGCTCAGTGGCGGGGGCACAGATACGCAGTATTTT. This codes for CSALSGGGTDTQYF.

This clonotype has ten or more counts. The chain joins TRBV6-5 to TRBJ2-1; 9 bases align to TRBD2. Germline V gene lookup returns CDR1 MNHEY and CDR2 SVGAGI. The CDR3 loop spans 15 amino acids. V lost 2 bases to trimming and J lost 7 bases; unmatched junction nucleotides: 6. The CDR3 protein is CASSYSTSGSNEQFF. CDR3 bases: TGTGCCAGCAGTTACAGTACTAGCGGGTCGAATGAGCAGTTCTTC.

There are many counts of this clonotype. V and J are TRBV30 and TRBJ2-7; TRBD2 aligns across 13 bases. Germline V gives CDR1 GTSNPN, CDR2 SVGIG (reference sequence). CDR3 length: 13 amino acids. The ends lost 4 bases at V and 5 bases at J; junction bases unmatched: 2. CDR3 loop: CAWKLAGGHEQYF. The CDR3 DNA follows: TGTGCCTGGAAACTAGCGGGGGGGCACGAGCAGTACTTC.

At least ten counts were recorded for this clonotype. The rearrangement links TRBV28 to TRBJ2-1; a possible D gene is TRBD1 (6 bases). Germline CDR1 reads MDHEN; CDR2 reads SYDVKM. The CDR3 is 13 amino acids. V was shortened by 4 bases and J by 10 bases, with 14 bases between the two germline ends. The CDR3 sequence: CASSSPQGYEQFF. The CDR3 DNA follows: TGTGCCAGCAGTTCGCCACAGGGTTACGAGCAGTTCTTC.

This chain uses TRBV3-1 with TRBJ2-6, with unresolved D. This CDR3 has 15 residues. V lost 3 bases, J lost 0 bases, and 6 bases lay in between. The germline CDR1 and CDR2 sequences are LGHDT and YNNKEL (reference sequence). The CDR3 sequence: CASSQTHSGANVLTF. CDR3 DNA sequence: TGTGCCAGCAGCCAGACTCACTCTGGGGCCAACGTCCTGACTTTC.

Only a few counts were recorded for this clonotype. CDR3 amino acids: CASSSQGAYVLGYSPLHF. DNA of the CDR3: TGTGCCAGCAGCTCACAGGGGGCTTACGTGTTGGGATACTCACCCCTCCACTTT. The V gene is TRBV7-9, the J gene TRBJ1-6, with 9 bases lining up with TRBD1. CDR3 length: 18 amino acids. The germline V gene has CDR1 SEHNR and CDR2 FQNEAQ (reference sequence). V lost 4 bases and J lost 10; bases outside the gene matches: 17.

This chain connects TRBV29-1 to TRBJ2-5, with TRBD1 matching 9 bases. The ends lost 3 bases at V and 7 bases at J; junction bases unmatched: 18. This CDR3 region has 17 residues. Germline lookup yields CDR1 SQVTM and CDR2 ANQGSEA. CDR3: CSVESFPADRGTGTQYF. The CDR3 nucleotides are TGCAGCGTTGAGTCGTTTCCCGCCGACAGGGGGACGGGGACCCAGTACTTC.